The TCR beta chain under discussion was sequenced for a study of blood T cell repertoires in COVID-19. Germline assignment: CDR1 MGHRA and CDR2 YSYEKL. The V segment lost 0 bases and the J segment 4 bases; nucleotides outside the gene matches: 8. The CDR3 is made up of 17 amino acids. This table comes from immunoSEQ multiplex PCR, and its TCRdb copy is limited to in-frame clones, with some not included. The sample includes roughly 400,000 clones, roughly 88% of them seen just once. The sequencing input was PBMCs or T cells enriched from blood (not recorded which). V usage is TRBV4-1 and J usage is TRBJ2-1; 8 positions agree with TRBD2. The sequence came from a man between 18 and 29 years old who had recovered from COVID-19. The CDR3 DNA reads as TGCGCCAGCAGCCAAGATGGGCGGGAGGCCAAATACAATGAGCAGTTCTTC. This encodes CASSQDGREAKYNEQFF.